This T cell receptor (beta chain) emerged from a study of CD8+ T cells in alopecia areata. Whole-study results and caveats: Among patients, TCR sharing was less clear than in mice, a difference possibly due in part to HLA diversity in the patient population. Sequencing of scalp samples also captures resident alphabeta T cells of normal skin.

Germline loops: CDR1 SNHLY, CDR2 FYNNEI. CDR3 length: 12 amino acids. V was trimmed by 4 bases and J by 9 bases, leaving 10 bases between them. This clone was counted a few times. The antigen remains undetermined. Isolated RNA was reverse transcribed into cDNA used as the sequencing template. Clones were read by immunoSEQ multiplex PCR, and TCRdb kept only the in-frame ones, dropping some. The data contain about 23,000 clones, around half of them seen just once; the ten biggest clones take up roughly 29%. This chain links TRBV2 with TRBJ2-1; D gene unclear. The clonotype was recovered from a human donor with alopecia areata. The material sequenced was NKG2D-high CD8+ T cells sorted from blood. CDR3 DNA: TGTGCCAGCAGTGGACTGGGCCTTGAGCAGTTCTTC. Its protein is CASSGLGLEQFF.